The clone carrying this T cell receptor beta chain was seen repeatedly, ten times or more. What it binds is unknown. Germline-derived CDR1 and CDR2 are LNHDA and SQIVND (reference sequence). The CDR3 covers 15 residues. V was clipped by 7 bases and J by 4 bases, with 14 bases between them. The source of the sample is a study of T cell repertoires in cytomegalovirus infection. Study overall: Public TCR beta signature analysis indicated the presence of both CMV infection and matching HLA type.

Whole-study findings and limits: In two of eight donors, the top clonotype was HLA-C-restricted CMV-specific. Cumulative public TCR beta family frequency identified CMV carriers with the relevant HLA.

TCRdb used MiXCR to reprocess the reads, holding one entry per CDR3 protein. The sample contains approximately 250,000 distinct CDR3 sequences, 8% to 9.5% of which appear only once. The rearrangement links TRBV19 to TRBJ1-6; D gene uncertain. This clonotype was obtained from a human donor in good health (CMV status not recorded). Some clones in this sample may be carry-over from other donors' samples. Input material: PBMCs. The CDR3 sequence: CASTPAGSYNSPLHF. As DNA, the CDR3 is TGTGCCAGTACCCCTGCTGGCAGTTATAATTCACCCCTCCACTTT.